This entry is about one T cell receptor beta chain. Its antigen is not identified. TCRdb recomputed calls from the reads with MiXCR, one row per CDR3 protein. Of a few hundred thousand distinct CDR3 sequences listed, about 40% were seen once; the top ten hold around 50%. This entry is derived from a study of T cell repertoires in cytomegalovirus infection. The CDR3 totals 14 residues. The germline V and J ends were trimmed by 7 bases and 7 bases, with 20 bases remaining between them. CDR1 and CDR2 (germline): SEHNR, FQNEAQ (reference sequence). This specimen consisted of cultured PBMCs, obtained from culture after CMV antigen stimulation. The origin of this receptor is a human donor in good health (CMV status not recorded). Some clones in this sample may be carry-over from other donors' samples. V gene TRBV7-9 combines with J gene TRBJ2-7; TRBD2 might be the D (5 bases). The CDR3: CASNTIEEGSEQYF. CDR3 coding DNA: TGTGCCAGCAACACAATTGAAGAGGGTTCAGAGCAGTACTTC.